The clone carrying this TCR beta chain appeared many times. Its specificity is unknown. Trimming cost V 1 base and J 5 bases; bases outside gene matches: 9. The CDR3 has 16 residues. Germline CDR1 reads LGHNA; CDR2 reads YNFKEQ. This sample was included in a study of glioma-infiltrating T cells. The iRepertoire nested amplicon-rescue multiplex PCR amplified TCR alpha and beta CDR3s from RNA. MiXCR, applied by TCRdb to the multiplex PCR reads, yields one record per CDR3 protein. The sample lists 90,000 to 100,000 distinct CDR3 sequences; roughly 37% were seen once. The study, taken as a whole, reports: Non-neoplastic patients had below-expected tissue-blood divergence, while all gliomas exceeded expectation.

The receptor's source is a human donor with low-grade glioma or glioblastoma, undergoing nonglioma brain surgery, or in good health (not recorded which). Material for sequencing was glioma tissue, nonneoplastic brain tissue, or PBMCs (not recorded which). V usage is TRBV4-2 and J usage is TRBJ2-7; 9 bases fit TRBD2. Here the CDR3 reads CASSQGASGASDEQYF. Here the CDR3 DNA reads TGTGCCAGCAGCCAAGGGGCTAGCGGGGCCTCGGACGAGCAGTACTTC.